This TCR beta chain was sequenced during a study of cytomegalovirus exposure and HLA in healthy donors. Findings and limits, study-wide: In an earlier analysis, productive rearrangement rates for most beta V segments clustered near 87% or 30%. TCR beta sequences reportedly predicted most subjects' HLA-A and HLA-B alleles accurately.

Germline V gene lookup returns CDR1 KGHSH and CDR2 LQKENI. V was trimmed by 3 bases and J by 8 bases, leaving 16 bases between them. The CDR3 runs to 15 residues. PCR used 60 Vbeta primers and 13 Jbeta primers. TCRdb's copy holds only in-frame clones and misses some; the assay was immunoSEQ multiplex PCR. The repertoire holds approximately 170,000 clones, 75% to 90% seen once, with 1.2% in the top ten. A word on this clone: Its specificity is not known.

Donors had nominal health at sampling but likely had unrecorded immune exposures. This clonotype originated in a boy younger than 10 in good health and CMV-seronegative. The sequenced sample was PBMCs. The rearrangement uses TRBV18 and TRBJ1-4; TRBD1 might be the D (6 bases). The DNA of the CDR3 is TGTGCCAGCTCACCTACGGACAGATTATTAGAAAAACTGTTTTTT. This sequence encodes CASSPTDRLLEKLFF.